This T cell receptor (beta chain) was sequenced during a study of blood T cell repertoires in COVID-19. Turning to the study itself: Material from acute and convalescent COVID-19 was sourced from the United States, Italy and Spain. Nucleic acid was either cDNA or gDNA, and it came from T cells, B-cell-depleted T cells, or PBMCs.

In the authors' workflow: Reference gene primers were amplified, and this amplification served to estimate nucleated cell counts. Repertoires were generated with immunoSEQ multiplex PCR, while TCRdb's copy carries only in-frame clones and drops some. Clonal size and the V and J genes are those of that table, whereas D and trimming came from the DNA. The profile shows 60,000 or so clones, about 74% of them singletons. The sequenced sample was peripheral blood. The TCR sequence derives from an elderly woman with acute or convalescent COVID-19.

The CDR3 sequence is CASSLLPTGTTEAFF. The CDR3 nucleotides are TGTGCCAGCAGTTTATTACCAACCGGGACTACTGAAGCTTTCTTT. The chain uses TRBV7-8 and TRBJ1-1, with D maybe TRBD1 (5 bases). Germline CDR1 SGHVS, CDR2 FQNEAQ. Trimming took off 6 bases at V and 5 bases at J, with 19 bases between the two ends. The CDR3 totals 15 residues.